These T cell receptor beta chains were read from a single sample in a study of T cell changes during pregnancy in multiple sclerosis. TCRdb keeps only in-frame clones here, not all; method: immunoSEQ multiplex PCR. The profile shows 100,000 to 150,000 clones, 93% of them singletons. Here the sequenced sample was peripheral blood, taken before pregnancy. These TCRs come from a female donor with multiple sclerosis, enrolled in a pregnancy study. Both conserved end residues are part of each CDR3. Fields, in order: J gene, V gene, D gene, clone size, CDR3 protein, CDR3 DNA. The D gene is left open where the match is weak. The size field is filled for only some rows; it gives once, few, many or a size class.

>TRBJ2-3|TRBV7-6|TRBD2|NA
CASSPRTGGRTDTQYF
TGTGCCAGCAGCCCACGGACGGGGGGGCGTACAGATACGCAGTATTTT
>TRBJ2-1|TRBV4-1|NA|NA
CASSVGVYNEQFF
TGCGCCAGCAGCGTCGGGGTATACAATGAGCAGTTCTTC
>TRBJ1-5|TRBV6-5|NA|NA
CASSHRANQPQHF
TGTGCCAGCAGCCACAGGGCCAATCAGCCCCAGCATTTT
>TRBJ2-7|TRBV6-5|TRBD1|NA
CASQPGTGSYEQYF
TGTGCCAGCCAACCGGGGACAGGGAGCTACGAGCAGTACTTC
>TRBJ1-1|TRBV19|NA|NA
CASSRHRENTEAFF
TGTGCCAGTAGTCGCCACAGGGAGAACACTGAAGCTTTCTTT
>TRBJ2-5|TRBV9|TRBD2|NA
CASSVGLAGGETQYF
TGTGCCAGCAGCGTAGGGCTAGCGGGGGGGGAGACCCAGTACTTC
>TRBJ2-5|TRBV27|TRBD2|once
CASSRLAGGETQYF
TGTGCCAGCAGTCGTCTAGCGGGAGGTGAGACCCAGTACTTC
>TRBJ2-3|TRBV6-1|TRBD2|NA
CASSDLYSGRSTDTQYF
TGTGCCAGCAGTGATTTATATAGCGGGAGAAGCACAGATACGCAGTATTTT
>TRBJ2-2|TRBV9|NA|once
CASSDQMAGELFF
TGTGCCAGCAGCGATCAGATGGCCGGGGAGCTGTTTTTT
>TRBJ1-4|TRBV21-1|NA|NA
CASSNGQLVATNEKLFF
TGTGCCAGCAGCAACGGACAGCTAGTTGCAACTAATGAAAAACTGTTTTTT
>TRBJ2-7|TRBV27|NA|NA
CASSLWAREQYF
TGTGCCAGCAGTTTGTGGGCAAGAGAGCAGTACTTC
>TRBJ2-3|TRBV4-1|NA|NA
CASSQEAPDTQYF
TGCGCCAGCAGCCAAGAAGCCCCAGATACGCAGTATTTT
>TRBJ1-1|TRBV7-9|NA|NA
CASSLGLAAFF
TGTGCCAGCAGCTTAGGGTTGGCAGCTTTCTTT
>TRBJ2-3|TRBV28|TRBD1|once
CATTGGVKTDTQYF
TGTGCTACGACAGGGGGCGTCAAAACAGATACGCAGTATTTT
>TRBJ2-1|TRBV14|TRBD2|NA
CASSLTFLAGGRNEQFF
TGTGCCAGCAGCCTTACCTTTCTAGCGGGAGGACGCAATGAGCAGTTCTTC
>TRBJ2-3|TRBV19|TRBD2|NA
CASSQGTSGVGGTQYF
TGTGCCAGTAGTCAAGGGACTAGCGGCGTCGGAGGTACGCAGTATTTT
>TRBJ1-4|TRBV23-1|NA|NA
CASTHPGQGKSWGEKLFF
TGCGCCAGCACTCATCCAGGGCAGGGTAAGAGTTGGGGAGAAAAACTGTTTTTT
>TRBJ2-2|TRBV7-6|NA|NA
CASSPLPTGNTGELFF
TGTGCCAGCAGCCCTCTCCCGACGGGGAACACCGGGGAGCTGTTTTTT
>TRBJ1-1|TRBV5-1|TRBD1|NA
CASSLRQGAMNTEAFF
TGCGCCAGCAGCTTGCGGCAGGGGGCAATGAACACTGAAGCTTTCTTT
>TRBJ2-2|TRBV4-2|NA|NA
CASSQDPRGARTGELFF
TGTGCCAGCAGCCAAGATCCCCGGGGGGCAAGGACCGGGGAGCTGTTTTTT
>TRBJ1-1|TRBV30|NA|NA
CAWTGRRNTEAFF
TGTGCCTGGACCGGGAGGAGAAACACTGAAGCTTTCTTT
>TRBJ1-2|TRBV5-1|NA|NA
CASSLDGSNYGYTF
TGCGCCAGCAGCTTGGACGGGTCAAACTATGGCTACACCTTC
>TRBJ2-5|TRBV30|TRBD2|NA
CAWSGRRTSGGQETQYF
TGTGCCTGGAGCGGTAGAAGGACTAGCGGGGGTCAAGAGACCCAGTACTTC
>TRBJ2-1|TRBV11-2|TRBD2|NA
CASSPIAGGPGNEQFF
TGTGCCAGCAGCCCTATAGCGGGGGGGCCCGGGAATGAGCAGTTCTTC
>TRBJ2-5|TRBV13|NA|NA
CASSLPGRQGEKNSQETQYF
TGTGCCAGCAGCTTACCTGGCCGGCAGGGTGAAAAAAATTCTCAAGAGACCCAGTACTTC
>TRBJ2-1|TRBV7-8|TRBD2|NA
CASSLSGGAYEQFF
TGTGCCAGCAGCCTTAGCGGGGGGGCGTATGAGCAGTTCTTC
>TRBJ2-1|TRBV29-1|NA|NA
CSVEPRDITGEQFF
TGCAGCGTTGAACCCCGGGACATCACCGGTGAGCAGTTCTTC
>TRBJ2-1|TRBV5-1|TRBD2|NA
CASSLAGLAGTDYNEQFF
TGCGCCAGCAGCTTGGCCGGGCTAGCGGGGACCGACTACAATGAGCAGTTCTTC
>TRBJ2-2|TRBV30|NA|NA
CAWSARVAGELFF
TGTGCCTGGAGTGCGAGGGTCGCCGGGGAGCTGTTTTTT
>TRBJ2-1|TRBV5-6|NA|NA
CASSSFTGYSGNEQFF
TGTGCCAGCAGCTCCTTCACGGGATATTCAGGCAATGAGCAGTTCTTC
>TRBJ2-1|TRBV5-1|TRBD1|NA
CASRFDRVNEQFF
TGCGCCAGCAGATTCGACAGGGTCAATGAGCAGTTCTTC
>TRBJ1-5|TRBV28|NA|NA
CASSLGLAQPQHF
TGTGCCAGCAGTTTGGGGTTAGCGCAGCCCCAGCATTTT
>TRBJ2-1|TRBV28|TRBD1|NA
CASSGTGRNSYNEQFF
TGTGCCAGCAGCGGGACAGGCAGAAACTCCTACAATGAGCAGTTCTTC
>TRBJ1-4|TRBV10-3|TRBD1|NA
CAISSGQGKSEKLFF
TGTGCCATCAGCTCTGGACAGGGGAAGAGTGAAAAACTGTTTTTT
>TRBJ2-5|TRBV9|TRBD1|NA
CASSRDSAQYF
TGTGCCTCCAGCAGGGACAGCGCCCAGTACTTC
>TRBJ1-2|TRBV10-3|TRBD1|NA
CAISVQGSNGYTF
TGTGCCATCAGTGTACAGGGGTCGAATGGCTACACCTTC
>TRBJ1-5|TRBV27|TRBD1|NA
CASSFRGPGQPQHF
TGTGCCAGCAGTTTCAGGGGGCCGGGACAGCCCCAGCATTTT
>TRBJ2-3|TRBV28|TRBD2|NA
CASSLYLAGSTDTQYF
TGTGCCAGCAGTTTATACCTAGCGGGGAGCACAGATACGCAGTATTTT
>TRBJ2-7|TRBV28|TRBD2|NA
CASSPTSGRPYEQYF
TGTGCCAGCAGTCCCACTAGCGGGAGGCCGTACGAGCAGTACTTC
>TRBJ2-7|TRBV19|TRBD1|NA
CASSSGQGAGEQYF
TGTGCCAGTAGCAGCGGACAGGGGGCTGGCGAGCAGTACTTC
>TRBJ2-3|TRBV9|NA|NA
CASSFSRAGTDTQYF
TGTGCCAGCAGTTTTTCAAGGGCGGGAACAGATACGCAGTATTTT
>TRBJ2-1|TRBV5-1|TRBD1|NA
CASSLVGQGSNEQFF
TGCGCCAGCAGCTTGGTGGGACAGGGTAGTAATGAGCAGTTCTTC
>TRBJ2-7|TRBV25-1|NA|NA
CASSESGYSYEQYF
TGTGCCAGCAGTGAATCGGGGTATAGCTACGAGCAGTACTTC
>TRBJ1-5|TRBV5-6|NA|NA
CASSLRGSGQPQHF
TGTGCCAGCAGCTTGCGGGGGTCGGGTCAGCCCCAGCATTTT
>TRBJ1-5|TRBV19|TRBD1|NA
CASRGGQGAWQPQHF
TGTGCCAGTAGGGGGGGACAGGGGGCATGGCAGCCCCAGCATTTT
>TRBJ1-1|TRBV9|NA|once
CASSVEGGMNTEAFF
TGTGCCAGCAGCGTAGAAGGGGGAATGAACACTGAAGCTTTCTTT
>TRBJ2-7|TRBV30|TRBD1|NA
CAWSKGTGDFNEQYF
TGTGCCTGGAGCAAAGGGACAGGGGACTTTAACGAGCAGTACTTC
>TRBJ2-3|TRBV5-1|NA|NA
CASSIPLARHTDTQYF
TGCGCCAGCAGCATCCCGCTAGCGCGACACACAGATACGCAGTATTTT
>TRBJ2-2|TRBV10-3|TRBD2|NA
CAISVAGPNTGELFF
TGTGCCATCAGCGTAGCGGGGCCGAACACCGGGGAGCTGTTTTTT
>TRBJ1-3|TRBV28|NA|NA
CASSFSRFQGPGNTIYF
TGTGCCAGCAGTTTCAGTCGGTTCCAGGGGCCGGGAAACACCATATATTTT
>TRBJ1-6|TRBV7-8|NA|few
CASSQREGNSPLHF
TGTGCCAGCAGCCAACGGGAAGGAAATTCACCCCTCCACTTT
>TRBJ2-6|TRBV27|NA|NA
CASTYDRPGANVLTF
TGTGCCAGCACCTATGACAGACCTGGGGCCAACGTCCTGACTTTC
>TRBJ2-7|TRBV2|NA|NA
CASSLAGAASGQYF
TGTGCCAGCAGCTTGGCAGGTGCTGCTTCCGGGCAGTACTTC
>TRBJ1-1|TRBV28|NA|NA
CASSQATIKGAFF
TGTGCCAGCAGCCAGGCCACAATAAAGGGGGCTTTCTTT
>TRBJ2-5|TRBV15|TRBD2|NA
CATSIGGGETQYF
TGTGCCACCAGCATCGGGGGGGGAGAGACCCAGTACTTC
>TRBJ1-3|TRBV9|NA|few
CASSVATGNTIYF
TGTGCCAGCAGCGTAGCTACGGGAAACACCATATATTTT
>TRBJ1-3|TRBV2|NA|NA
CASSSYSTSAGNTIYF
TGTGCCAGCAGTTCCTATAGTACGTCCGCTGGAAACACCATATATTTT
>TRBJ2-3|TRBV30|TRBD2|NA
CAWGRERLSTDTQYF
TGTGCCTGGGGGAGGGAGCGCCTTAGCACAGATACGCAGTATTTT
>TRBJ1-4|TRBV28|NA|NA
CASSPPYREVGEKLFF
TGTGCCAGCAGTCCGCCCTATAGGGAGGTAGGAGAAAAACTGTTTTTT